This T cell receptor (beta chain) comes out of a study of T cell changes during pregnancy in multiple sclerosis. Trimming removed 4 bases at V and 3 bases at J, with 9 bases between. CDR3 size: 14 residues. Germline CDR1 is LGHNA and CDR2 is YNFKEQ. Generated by immunoSEQ multiplex PCR, the TCRdb table keeps only in-frame clones and is missing some. The sample contains roughly 61,000 clones, around 94% of which appear only once. Sequences were derived from CD8+ T cells from peripheral blood mononuclear cells, sampled after pregnancy. The chain is built from TRBV4-2 and TRBJ2-2, with a tentative D call TRBD2 (5 bases). The receptor's source is a female donor with multiple sclerosis, enrolled in a pregnancy study. In DNA form, the CDR3 reads TGTGCCAGCAGCCCGGGGTTTTACACCGGGGAGCTGTTTTTT. Protein sequence: CASSPGFYTGELFF.